These 16 T cell receptor beta chains were all obtained from the same sample, sequenced in a study of CD8 T cells in ankylosing spondylitis. Each CDR3 protein gets one entry after TCRdb re-called the 5' RACE reads with MiXCR. The repertoire holds approximately 42,000 distinct CDR3 sequences, with more than 9.5% as singletons. The specimen sequenced was blood, either unsorted or a sorted T cell fraction (not recorded which). Every receptor here comes from a male donor with ankylosing spondylitis or in good health (not recorded which).

In DNA, the CDR3 is TGTGCCAGCAGCTTAGTATGGGGTGGGAGTGCGCAGTATTTT. This sequence encodes CASSLVWGGSAQYF. The chain uses TRBV11-2 and TRBJ2-3, with D maybe TRBD2 (5 bases). Germline CDR1 is SGHAT and CDR2 is FQNNGV. This CDR3 spans 14 amino acids. V was cut by 1 base and J by 10 bases, with 15 bases left in between. Combining the CDR3 with reference TRBV11-2 and TRBJ2-3 gives the whole variable domain EAGVAQSPRYKIIEKRQSVAFWCNPISGHATLYWYQQILGQGPKLLIQFQNNGVVDDSQLPKDRFSAERLKGVDSTLKIQPAKLEDSAVYLCASSLVWGGSAQYFGPGTRLTVL.

As for this clonotype: A read error may be the cause here, since a much bigger clone is one base away. The gene calls are TRBV12-3 or TRBV12-4 and TRBJ1-1; D might be TRBD1 (6 bases). The CDR3 length is 11 residues. The CDR3 region is CASRGGTEASF. The CDR3, as DNA: TGTGCCAGCCGGGGGGGCACTGAAGCTTCCTTT.

This clonotype has a count of ten or more. The chain recombines TRBV5-1 with TRBJ2-4; D unclear. V was clipped by 0 bases and J by 8 bases, with 3 bases between them. The CDR3 consists of 11 residues. Germline loops: CDR1 SGHRS, CDR2 YFSETQ. The CDR3 DNA follows: TGCGCCAGCAGCTTGGGTGACATTCAGTACTTC. This encodes CASSLGDIQYF.

The rearrangement joins TRBV28 to TRBJ2-7; 7 nucleotides agree with TRBD1. Looked up from germline, CDR1 is MDHEN and CDR2 is SYDVKM. With V trimmed by 6 bases and J by 5 bases, 13 bases remained unmatched. This CDR3 is built from 15 residues. CDR3 in DNA: TGTGCCAGCAGACCACCCAGGGGGTTGTGGAACGAGCAGTACTTC. This sequence encodes CASRPPRGLWNEQYF.

This clonotype has a count of ten or more. J is TRBJ1-1 and V is TRBV12-3 or TRBV12-4; no clear D. V was cut by 5 bases and J by 4 bases, with 20 bases left in between. This CDR3 has 16 amino acids. CDR3 DNA: TGTGCCAGCAGTCCCCGGAGAAGTCCAGGCGGCACTGAAGCTTTCTTT. As protein: CASSPRRSPGGTEAFF.

This clonotype was found many times. The chain employs TRBV5-5 and TRBJ2-1, with a tentative D call TRBD2 (6 bases). Trimming took off 0 bases at V and 4 bases at J, with 11 bases between the two ends. The CDR3 runs 15 residues. Germline CDR1 SGHKS, CDR2 YYEKEE (reference sequence). The CDR3 sequence is CASSLVGGEYNEQFF. Written as DNA, the CDR3 is TGTGCCAGCAGCTTGGTCGGGGGAGAGTACAATGAGCAGTTCTTC.

This clonotype came up many times. The J gene is TRBJ2-2, the V gene TRBV5-1; TRBD1 agrees at 9 bases. The length of the CDR3 is 15 residues. CDR1 is SGHRS and CDR2 is YFSETQ in the germline V gene. The junction had 4 bases not matched to a gene; V was cut back by 4 bases and J by 3 bases. CDR3: CASSPGQGYTGELFF. The DNA for the CDR3 is TGCGCCAGCAGCCCGGGACAGGGTTACACCGGGGAGCTGTTTTTT. The variable domain in full, with the rest retrieved from reference TRBV5-1 and TRBJ2-2, is KAGVTQTPRYLIKTRGQQVTLSCSPISGHRSVSWYQQTPGQGLQFLFEYFSETQRNKGNFPGRFSGRQFSNSRSEMNVSTLELGDSALYLCASSPGQGYTGELFFGEGSRLTVL.

This clonotype came up a few times. The CDR3 spells CASSLAGSPGMAEAFF. The CDR3 bases are TGTGCCAGCAGCTTAGCGGGGAGCCCGGGGATGGCTGAAGCTTTCTTT. The chain has TRBV7-2 and TRBJ1-1, with no clear D. The CDR3 has 16 amino acids. Germline CDR1 SGHTA, CDR2 FQGNSA. With 0 bases removed from V and 6 bases from J, the gap between germline ends came to 17 bases.

This clonotype was seen only a few times. This chain uses TRBV5-1 with TRBJ2-1, with D unresolved. The CDR3 has 12 amino acids. V was clipped by 3 bases and J by 6 bases, with 7 bases between them. The germline V gene has CDR1 SGHRS and CDR2 YFSETQ. CDR3: CASSSRVNEQFF. CDR3 coding DNA: TGCGCCAGCAGCTCCCGGGTCAATGAGCAGTTCTTC.

This clonotype was recorded at least ten times. The rearrangement links TRBV6-1 to TRBJ1-2, with 8 positions matching TRBD1. V shed 1 base and J 8 bases; nucleotides not matched to a gene: 6. The germline V gene encodes CDR1 MNHNS and CDR2 SASEGT. This CDR3 spans 14 amino acids. CDR3 bases: TGTGCCAGCAGTGAAGAAGGACAGGGTTTGGGCTACACCTTC. Translating gives CASSEEGQGLGYTF.

This clonotype was counted at least ten times. The V gene is TRBV5-6, the J gene TRBJ1-2; D gene ambiguous. Trimming shortened V by 1 base and J by 5 bases, and 12 bases separated the two germline ends. Looked up from germline, CDR1 is SGHDT and CDR2 is YYEEEE. This CDR3 is built from 14 residues. The CDR3: CASSLLGRAYGYTF. CDR3 sequence (DNA): TGTGCCAGCAGCTTGCTGGGAAGGGCGTATGGCTACACCTTC.

This clonotype was seen at least ten times. The chain is built from TRBV12-3 or TRBV12-4 and TRBJ2-1, with D perhaps matching TRBD1 (5 bases). The V end was cut by 2 bases, the J end by 9 bases, with 20 bases between. CDR3 length: 16 residues. The CDR3 region is CASSLQGESQLGEQFF. CDR3 DNA: TGTGCCAGCAGTTTACAGGGCGAATCTCAGTTGGGTGAGCAGTTCTTC.

This clonotype occurred many times. The chain combines TRBV7-2 with TRBJ2-1; no reliable D call. Germline V gene sequence: CDR1 SGHTA, CDR2 FQGNSA. Between the trimmed V and J ends, which lost 0 bases and 5 bases, there was a span of 8 bases. The CDR3 runs to 14 residues. The DNA of the CDR3 is TGTGCCAGCAGCTTAGCAGTCCCTCACAATGAGCAGTTCTTC. Encoded protein: CASSLAVPHNEQFF. The full variable domain, its missing parts supplied by reference TRBV7-2 and TRBJ2-1, is GAGVSQSPSNKVTEKGKDVELRCDPISGHTALYWYRQSLGQGLEFLIYFQGNSAPDKSGLPSDRFSAERTGGSVSTLTIQRTQQEDSAVYLCASSLAVPHNEQFFGPGTRLTVL.

This clonotype was seen a few times. This chain connects TRBV19 to TRBJ2-2; 8 nucleotides agree with TRBD2. J gave up 3 bases and V 4 bases, and 4 bases lay outside the gene matches. This CDR3 has 15 amino acids. In germline, CDR1 is LNHDA, CDR2 SQIVND (reference sequence). The CDR3 DNA is TGTGCCAGTAGTAGACTAGCGACAGACACCGGGGAGCTGTTTTTT. Residues: CASSRLATDTGELFF.

This clonotype was observed many times. The rearrangement links TRBV12-3 or TRBV12-4 to TRBJ2-7; perhaps TRBD2 as D (5 bases). This CDR3 comprises 14 residues. V shed 5 bases and J shed 9 bases, with 20 bases lying between them. CDR3 loop: CASSPIGPATTQYF. CDR3 nucleotides: TGTGCCAGCAGTCCAATCGGGCCGGCGACTACGCAGTACTTC.

In its sample, this clonotype was seen many times. This chain links TRBV3-1 with TRBJ2-5; D is unresolved. Germline V gene lookup returns CDR1 LGHDT and CDR2 YNNKEL (reference sequence). V was cut by 1 base and J by 5 bases, with 8 bases left in between. The CDR3 totals 13 residues. CDR3 sequence: CASSQGTGETQYF. In DNA form, the CDR3 reads TGTGCCAGCAGCCAAGGAACTGGGGAGACCCAGTACTTC.